This is a list of T cell receptor beta chains from one sample in a study of cytomegalovirus exposure and HLA in healthy donors. Measured with immunoSEQ multiplex PCR; TCRdb has only the in-frame clones, and not every one. Of 150,000 to 200,000 clones in the sample, just under 90% were seen once. What was sequenced was PBMCs. The receptors derive from a man aged 18-30 years in good health and CMV-seropositive. Both conserved end residues are part of each CDR3. The order of the fields is clone size, V gene, J gene, CDR3 protein. Size is omitted from some rows. Given values are once, few, many or a class for expanded clones.

NA	TRBV5-1	TRBJ2-1	CASSDLGLAGVAYNEQFF
NA	TRBV6-1	TRBJ2-1	CASNYRQGWRNEQFF
NA	TRBV4-1	TRBJ1-1	CASSQPSSGRGTEAFF
NA	TRBV5-1	TRBJ2-3	CASSSYDSSRGTDTQYF
NA	TRBV5-6	TRBJ2-7	CATTRRDREYEQYF
NA	TRBV14	TRBJ1-2	CASSQGTGFYGYTF
once	TRBV19	TRBJ1-2	CASSPSQGGYGYTF
NA	TRBV5-1	TRBJ2-3	CASSSLGSGGTDTQYF
NA	TRBV7-9	TRBJ2-1	CASSLLAGAVWEQFF
NA	TRBV19	TRBJ1-2	CASSVTGTNYGYTF
NA	TRBV7-6	TRBJ2-7	CASSSGNRDEQYF
NA	TRBV4-2	TRBJ1-4	CASSQEGQRNEKLFF
NA	TRBV5-1	TRBJ2-1	CASSPLAGSSYNEQFF
NA	TRBV7-9	TRBJ1-5	CASSSGYGTGHNQPQHF
once	TRBV6-5	TRBJ2-3	CASSYSRTGAGDTQYF
NA	TRBV9	TRBJ2-3	CASSVVVSGGTQYF
once	TRBV2	TRBJ2-5	CASSAGTRRETQYF
NA	TRBV6-1	TRBJ2-7	CASSDFQGNYYEQYF
NA	TRBV6-1	TRBJ1-5	CASSEAHGGSGQPQHF
NA	TRBV18	TRBJ2-1	CASSRGLNNEQFF
NA	TRBV30	TRBJ1-5	CAWNRVSNQPQHF
NA	TRBV6-1	TRBJ1-3	CASSDGQSSGNTIYF
NA	TRBV28	TRBJ2-5	CASSFLLAGGETQYF
NA	TRBV5-4	TRBJ2-7	CASSLGGQGAYEQYF
once	TRBV5-1	TRBJ1-3	CASSLDGGPGNTIYF
NA	TRBV5-1	TRBJ2-4	CASSLERAVENIQYF
NA	TRBV28	TRBJ1-2	CASSLGGIAYYGYTF
NA	TRBV5-1	TRBJ1-3	CASSVGHSGNTIYF
NA	TRBV5-1	TRBJ1-2	CASSLGSTGGTYGYTF
NA	TRBV11-1	TRBJ2-1	CASSLVPSGSSYNEQFF
NA	TRBV5-4	TRBJ2-1	CASRPTRDMRNEQFF
NA	TRBV9	TRBJ2-3	CASSARSGRAPSSDTQYF
NA	TRBV18	TRBJ2-7	CASSDGTGEYEQYF
NA	TRBV4-2	TRBJ2-5	CASSPPPSGRYVETQYF
NA	TRBV27	TRBJ2-7	CASTNGMSSYEQYF
NA	TRBV5-1	TRBJ2-5	CASSLRPDAPGGTQYF
NA	TRBV28	TRBJ1-1	CASSTTGYGNTEAFF
NA	TRBV25-1	TRBJ2-7	CASTGGAGEQYF
NA	TRBV6-6	TRBJ2-4	CASSYSGQQNIQYF
NA	TRBV13	TRBJ2-7	CASSPGQGSYEQYF
NA	TRBV2	TRBJ2-7	CASGGTGGYEQYF
NA	TRBV9	TRBJ1-1	CASSVAGGNTEAFF
once	TRBV4-1	TRBJ1-5	CASSQEGGQGNQPQHF
NA	TRBV14	TRBJ1-2	CASSPRGRVGYTF
NA	TRBV28	TRBJ1-2	CASSLKLRGYTF
NA	TRBV28	TRBJ1-3	CASSAPDSGNTIYF
NA	TRBV9	TRBJ2-7	CASSVRGGLGNEQYF
NA	TRBV9	TRBJ2-5	CASNTWEAETQYF
NA	TRBV5-4	TRBJ1-5	CASSVTNRVSNQPQHF
NA	TRBV7-8	TRBJ1-1	CASLDSPRLMNTEAFF
NA	TRBV5-4	TRBJ2-3	CASSSYLAGPKYTDTQYF
once	TRBV30	TRBJ2-1	CATDPGQSAYEQFF
NA	TRBV7-8	TRBJ2-1	CASSSRGNEQFF
NA	TRBV2	TRBJ2-1	CASRQGSYNEQFF
NA	TRBV9	TRBJ1-1	CASSPSGTDTEAFF